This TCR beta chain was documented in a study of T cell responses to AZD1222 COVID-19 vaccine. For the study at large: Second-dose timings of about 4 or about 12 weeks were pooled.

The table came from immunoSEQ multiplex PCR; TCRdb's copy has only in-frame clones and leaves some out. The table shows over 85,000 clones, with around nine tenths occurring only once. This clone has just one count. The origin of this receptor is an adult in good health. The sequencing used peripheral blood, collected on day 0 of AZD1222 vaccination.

DNA for the CDR3: TGTGCCAGCAGCTTGTTCCTGGGGGCGAGCTACGAGCAGTACTTC. Translating gives CASSLFLGASYEQYF. The chain combines TRBV5-5 with TRBJ2-7; tentatively, D is TRBD1 (6 bases). Germline V gene sequence: CDR1 SGHKS, CDR2 YYEKEE (reference sequence). This CDR3 is 15 amino acids long. Trimming shortened V by 1 base and J by 3 bases, and 14 bases separated the two germline ends.